This TCR beta chain was sequenced for a study of T-cell memory formation after mild COVID-19. The CDR3 sequence is 17 residues long. The junction had 9 bases not matched to a gene; V was cut back by 4 bases and J by 0 bases. The germline V gene encodes CDR1 LGHNA and CDR2 YSLEER. TCRdb processed the 5' RACE reads anew with MiXCR; each CDR3 protein has one entry. Altogether a few hundred thousand distinct CDR3 sequences are present, less than 20% being singletons, with the ten largest covering around 21%. This receptor was taken from a young man who had mild COVID-19 (a few samples of this study predate the infection). Cell type and time point are not known. The chain carries TRBV4-3 and TRBJ1-3, with 7 bases fitting TRBD1. The sequenced sample consisted of PBMCs or a T cell subset sorted from them (not recorded which). This CDR3 reads CASSPTTGQYSGNTIYF. Written as DNA, the CDR3 is TGCGCCAGCAGCCCGACGACAGGGCAGTACTCTGGAAACACCATATATTTT.